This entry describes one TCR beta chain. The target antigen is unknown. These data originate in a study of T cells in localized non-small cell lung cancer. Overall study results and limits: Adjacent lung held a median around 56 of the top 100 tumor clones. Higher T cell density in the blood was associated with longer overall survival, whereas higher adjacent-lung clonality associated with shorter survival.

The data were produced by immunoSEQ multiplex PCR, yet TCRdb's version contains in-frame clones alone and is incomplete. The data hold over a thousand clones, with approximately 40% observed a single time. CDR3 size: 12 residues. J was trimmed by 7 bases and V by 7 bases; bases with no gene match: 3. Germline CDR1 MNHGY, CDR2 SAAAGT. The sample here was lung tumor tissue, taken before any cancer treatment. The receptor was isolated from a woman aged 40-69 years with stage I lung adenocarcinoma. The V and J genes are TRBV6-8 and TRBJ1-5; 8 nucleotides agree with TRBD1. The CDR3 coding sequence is TGTGCCAGCACCCAGGGGGCCCAGCCCCAGCATTTT. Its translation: CASTQGAQPQHF.